The 29 T cell receptor beta chains presented below share a single source sample, sequenced in a study of blood T cell repertoires in COVID-19 (dated by TCRdb to 2019 to 2021). The library was prepared using the immunoSEQ multiplex PCR assay. Here the immuneACCESS table is served through TCRdb, limited to in-frame sequences with V and J called. Missing clones are a known gap in these copies; in checked studies unresolved V genes cover under half, and the rest lacks a known reason. The sample contains hundreds of thousands of clones, 75% to 85% of them found a single time. Jointly, the top ten make up less than 7.5% of the sample. The source material was peripheral blood. The source of these receptors is a woman aged 45-59 years with acute or convalescent COVID-19.

V gene TRBV3-1 (or the pseudogene TRBV3-2) combines with J gene TRBJ1-3; a weak D match, TRBD1 (5 bases). V was pared by 1 base and J by 0 bases, with 19 bases between. The CDR3 consists of 19 residues. The germline V gene encodes CDR1 LGHDT and CDR2 YNNKEL (reference sequence). The CDR3 spells CASSQVRGRAALSGNTIYF. DNA for the CDR3: TGTGCCAGCAGCCAAGTAAGGGGCAGGGCAGCGCTCTCTGGAAACACCATATATTTT.

This chain connects TRBV30 to TRBJ1-1; perhaps TRBD1 as D (6 bases). The CDR3 runs 12 residues. Trimming removed 5 bases from V and 2 bases from J, with 9 bases in between. Germline CDR1 reads GTSNPN; CDR2 reads SVGIG (reference sequence). The CDR3, as DNA: TGTGCCTGGGGCGGGACAAACACTGAAGCTTTCTTT. Translating gives CAWGGTNTEAFF.

This clone was detected only a few times. V usage is TRBV24-1 and J usage is TRBJ2-2; no firm D call. Germline V CDR1 and CDR2: KGHDR, SFDVKD. The CDR3 length is 17 residues. V lost 0 bases and J lost 4, with 14 bases in between. CDR3 in DNA: TGTGCCACCAGTGATTTGCAGTATGCCGCTGGCACCGGGGAGCTGTTTTTT. Translating it yields CATSDLQYAAGTGELFF.

The rearrangement uses TRBV20-1 and TRBJ1-1; 7 bases are shared with TRBD1. Germline CDR1 and CDR2: DFQATT and SNEGSKA (reference sequence). This CDR3 comprises 11 residues. Losses at the gene ends were 6 bases for V and 8 bases for J; bases not matched to a gene: 6. The CDR3 DNA follows: TGCAGTGCCTCAAGACAGGGCGAAGCTTTCTTT. This translates into CSASRQGEAFF.

CDR3 sequence: CASSSLDQPQHF. CDR3 nucleotide sequence: TGTGCCAGCAGTTCCCTAGATCAGCCCCAGCATTTT. V usage is TRBV6-5 and J usage is TRBJ1-5; D is undetermined. Trimming left V 4 bases short and J 5 bases short, with 6 bases between. Germline CDR1 reads MNHEY; CDR2 reads SVGAGI. The CDR3 extends over 12 amino acids.

This clone came up a few times. The chain recombines TRBV7-2 with TRBJ2-3; TRBD2 matches 9 bases. CDR3 size: 16 residues. Unmatched junction bases numbered 10, after V lost 6 bases and J lost 3 bases. The germline gives CDR1 SGHTA, CDR2 FQGNSA. The CDR3 sequence is CASRAISGSGTDTQYF. The CDR3 DNA follows: TGTGCCAGCAGGGCCATTAGCGGGAGTGGGACAGATACGCAGTATTTT.

V gene TRBV4-1 combines with J gene TRBJ2-2; D may be TRBD2 (6 bases). Germline lookup yields CDR1 MGHRA and CDR2 YSYEKL. Trimming removed 4 bases at V and 2 bases at J, with 17 bases between. CDR3 length equals 17 residues. The CDR3 DNA sequence: TGCGCCAGCAGCCGGGGCCCGGGGGTAACCAACACCGGGGAGCTGTTTTTT. Translation gives CASSRGPGVTNTGELFF.

This chain links TRBV7-9 with TRBJ1-1; D uncertain. The CDR3 extends over 12 amino acids. V lost 1 base, J lost 10 bases, and 10 bases lay in between. The germline V gene encodes CDR1 SEHNR and CDR2 FQNEAQ (reference sequence). The CDR3 loop reads CASSLDVAGAFF. In nucleotides, the CDR3 is TGTGCCAGCAGCTTAGATGTGGCTGGAGCTTTCTTT.

This chain links TRBV6-4 with TRBJ2-6, with D possibly TRBD2 on 6 matching bases. In germline, CDR1 is MRHNA, CDR2 SNTAGT. The V and J ends lost 6 bases and 0 bases respectively, with 15 bases between them. This CDR3 region has 17 residues. The CDR3: CASSPGLLSSGANVLTF. CDR3 nucleotides: TGTGCCAGCAGCCCGGGACTCCTGAGCTCTGGGGCCAACGTCCTGACTTTC.

The chain joins TRBV18 to TRBJ1-5; D perhaps matches TRBD1 (6 bases). The V end lost 2 bases, the J end lost 6 bases, and 17 bases lay between the germline ends. The CDR3 extends over 16 amino acids. CDR1 is KGHSH, CDR2 LQKENI, per germline. In DNA form, the CDR3 reads TGTGCCAGCTCACCAGGGTCAGGGGCGGCGGTTCAGCCCCAGCATTTT. The encoded protein is CASSPGSGAAVQPQHF.

The genes are TRBV10-3 and TRBJ2-2; 7 nucleotides line up with TRBD1. The trim removed 1 base at V and 5 bases at J, leaving 10 bases unmatched. Germline CDR1 ENHRY, CDR2 SYGVKD. This CDR3 has 17 residues. In DNA form, the CDR3 reads TGTGCCATCAGTGAGTTAGGACAGGCCCACAGGACCGGGGAGCTGTTTTTT. Amino acid sequence: CAISELGQAHRTGELFF.

This rearrangement joins TRBV7-9 to TRBJ1-2; tentative D call: TRBD1 (6 bases). V was clipped by 5 bases and J by 2 bases, with 12 bases between them. Germline V gives CDR1 SEHNR, CDR2 FQNEAQ (reference sequence). This CDR3 is 14 amino acids long. The CDR3 sequence: CASSGTQGNYGYTF. The CDR3 coding sequence is TGTGCCAGCAGCGGGACACAGGGAAACTATGGCTACACCTTC.

The chain has TRBV29-1 and TRBJ1-2, with 11 bases aligning to TRBD1. CDR3 length: 14 amino acids. After removal of 5 bases from V and 4 bases from J, the junction contained 6 bases not matched to a gene. In germline, CDR1 is SQVTM, CDR2 ANQGSEA. The CDR3 region is CSVSGTGGFYGYTF. CDR3 bases: TGCAGCGTTTCAGGGACAGGGGGGTTCTATGGCTACACCTTC.

The chain joins TRBV6-5 to TRBJ1-2; D gene ambiguous. This CDR3 is built from 13 residues. V lost 3 bases to trimming and J lost 8 bases, with 13 bases between them. Germline CDR1 and CDR2: MNHEY and SVGAGI. The CDR3 coding sequence is TGTGCCAGCAGTTATGCCGGGGATTGGGGCTACACCTTC. Translated: CASSYAGDWGYTF.

V gene TRBV11-3 combines with J gene TRBJ2-3; a possible D gene is TRBD2 (5 bases). Trimming removed 0 bases from V and 0 bases from J, with 7 bases in between. The CDR3 totals 15 residues. Germline CDR1 and CDR2: SGHNT and YENEEA. For the CDR3, the DNA is TGTGCCAGCAGCTTAGACGGGGTTAGCACAGATACGCAGTATTTT. Its translation: CASSLDGVSTDTQYF.

This clone was found once. V and J are TRBV5-5 and TRBJ2-7; D is perhaps TRBD2 (7 bases). Trimming cost V 6 bases and J 1 base, with 20 bases left between them. The germline V gene encodes CDR1 SGHKS and CDR2 YYEKEE (reference sequence). This CDR3 is 16 amino acids long. CDR3 sequence (DNA): TGTGCCAGCAATCCCGTGGGGGGGGCGTCATCCTACGAGCAGTACTTC. It encodes CASNPVGGASSYEQYF.

The V call is TRBV7-9, the J call TRBJ2-2; TRBD2 might be the D (6 bases). The CDR3 length is 14 residues. Trimming left V 0 bases short and J 6 bases short, with 8 bases between. Germline values: CDR1 SEHNR, CDR2 FQNEAQ (reference sequence). In nucleotides, the CDR3 is TGTGCCAGCAGCTTAGCGCGGGATGCCGGGGAGCTGTTTTTT. This translates into CASSLARDAGELFF.

The chain employs TRBV12-5 and TRBJ1-2, with D perhaps TRBD1 (6 bases). Germline assignment: CDR1 LGHNT and CDR2 FRNRAP. CDR3 length: 13 residues. V was trimmed by 6 bases and J by 8 bases, leaving 16 bases between them. The CDR3 region has the DNA TGTGCTAGTGGACTTACAGGGTATCAAGGCTACACCTTC. This sequence encodes CASGLTGYQGYTF.

The chain joins TRBV28 to TRBJ1-2, with D possibly TRBD1 on 6 matching bases. This CDR3 has 14 residues. Germline V gene sequence: CDR1 MDHEN, CDR2 SYDVKM. V lost 6 bases and J lost 4, with 15 bases in between. CDR3 sequence reads: CASRKVGARYGYTF. The CDR3 bases are TGTGCCAGCAGAAAAGTGGGGGCGCGCTATGGCTACACCTTC.

The chain employs TRBV9 and TRBJ2-4, with 7 bases aligning to TRBD2. Germline V gene sequence: CDR1 SGDLS, CDR2 YYNGEE. V lost 4 bases, J lost 8 bases, and 9 bases stayed unmatched. This CDR3 is built from 14 residues. CDR3 loop: CASSKRGGGDIQYF. In DNA form, the CDR3 reads TGTGCCAGCAGCAAACGGGGCGGGGGAGACATTCAGTACTTC.

CDR3 protein: CASSRGTSGTSSTQYF. The DNA of the CDR3 is TGTGCCAGCAGTCGTGGGACTAGCGGGACATCTTCTACGCAGTATTTT. The chain is built from TRBV4-2 and TRBJ2-3; TRBD2 aligns across 13 bases. Unmatched junction bases numbered 11, after V lost 6 bases and J lost 8 bases. Germline CDR1 is LGHNA and CDR2 is YNFKEQ. The CDR3 covers 16 residues.

The chain uses TRBV15 and TRBJ2-5; D is undetermined. Germline lookup yields CDR1 LNHNV and CDR2 YYDKDF (reference sequence). With 0 bases removed from V and 2 bases from J, the gap between germline ends came to 10 bases. CDR3 length: 15 residues. The CDR3 protein is CATSRDFSRQETQYF. The CDR3 region has the DNA TGTGCCACCAGCAGAGATTTTTCCCGGCAAGAGACCCAGTACTTC.

The chain uses TRBV6-5 and TRBJ2-1, with TRBD2 matching 7 bases. CDR1 is MNHEY and CDR2 is SVGAGI in the germline V gene. V shed 11 bases, J shed 6 bases, and the junction held 10 bases outside the gene matches. This CDR3 spans 13 amino acids. For the CDR3, the DNA is TGTGCCGCCGGGAGGACTCCTCTCAATGAGCAGTTCTTC. This gives the protein CAAGRTPLNEQFF.

This clone was recorded once. This rearrangement joins TRBV5-1 to TRBJ2-5; 8 bases fit TRBD1. The trim removed 3 bases at V and 5 bases at J, leaving 9 bases unmatched. Germline values: CDR1 SGHRS, CDR2 YFSETQ. The CDR3 contains 15 residues. CDR3 in amino acids: CASSSTGGMWETQYF. CDR3 bases: TGCGCCAGCAGCTCAACAGGGGGGATGTGGGAGACCCAGTACTTC.

This CDR3 is CASSLASGGSYEQYF. Here the CDR3 DNA reads TGTGCCAGCAGCTTAGCGTCAGGGGGCTCCTACGAGCAGTACTTC. The chain uses TRBV7-6 and TRBJ2-7, with 7 bases fitting TRBD1. The length of the CDR3 is 15 residues. Germline V CDR1 and CDR2: SGHVS, FNYEAQ. J lost 0 bases, V lost 0 bases, and 2 bases had no gene match. Looking up the rest from reference TRBV7-6 and TRBJ2-7 gives the full variable domain: GAGVSQSPRYKVTKRGQDVALRCDPISGHVSLYWYRQALGQGPEFLTYFNYEAQQDKSGLPNDRFSAERPEGSISTLTIQRTEQRDSAMYRCASSLASGGSYEQYFGPGTRLTVT.

V is TRBV4-1 and J is TRBJ1-4; the match to TRBD1 covers 7 bases. Per the germline V gene, CDR1 is MGHRA and CDR2 is YSYEKL. The CDR3 is made up of 17 amino acids. The junction had 8 bases not matched to a gene; V was cut back by 3 bases and J by 1 base. The CDR3 DNA reads as TGCGCCAGCAGCCACCTCGGACAGGCGGGAACTAATGAAAAACTGTTTTTT. Residues: CASSHLGQAGTNEKLFF.

This clone was recorded a few times. The V and J genes are TRBV5-1 and TRBJ2-5; D possibly corresponds to TRBD1 (6 bases). Trimming stripped 7 bases from V and 1 base from J, with 14 bases between. In germline, CDR1 is SGHRS, CDR2 YFSETQ. This CDR3 comprises 14 residues. CDR3 coding DNA: TGCGCCAGCGGTTCCGGGACACTCCAAGAGACCCAGTACTTC. Translating it yields CASGSGTLQETQYF.

This clone was observed a handful of times. The chain is built from TRBV5-4 and TRBJ1-6; D remains unclear. Trimming removed 0 bases at V and 9 bases at J, with 10 bases between. The CDR3 has 14 residues. Germline CDR1 reads SGHNT; CDR2 reads YYREEE (reference sequence). The CDR3 protein is CASSLESGSSPLHF. For the CDR3, the DNA is TGTGCCAGCAGCTTGGAGAGCGGCAGTTCACCCCTCCACTTT.

The table lists this clone with a count of one. This chain uses TRBV27 with TRBJ2-5, with 9 positions matching TRBD2. Germline V CDR1 and CDR2: MNHEY, SMNVEV (reference sequence). V shed 5 bases, J shed 4 bases, and the junction held 5 bases outside the gene matches. This CDR3 is 14 amino acids long. The CDR3 region has the DNA TGTGCCAGCAGTGGACCGACTAGCGGAGAGACCCAGTACTTC. Its protein product is CASSGPTSGETQYF.